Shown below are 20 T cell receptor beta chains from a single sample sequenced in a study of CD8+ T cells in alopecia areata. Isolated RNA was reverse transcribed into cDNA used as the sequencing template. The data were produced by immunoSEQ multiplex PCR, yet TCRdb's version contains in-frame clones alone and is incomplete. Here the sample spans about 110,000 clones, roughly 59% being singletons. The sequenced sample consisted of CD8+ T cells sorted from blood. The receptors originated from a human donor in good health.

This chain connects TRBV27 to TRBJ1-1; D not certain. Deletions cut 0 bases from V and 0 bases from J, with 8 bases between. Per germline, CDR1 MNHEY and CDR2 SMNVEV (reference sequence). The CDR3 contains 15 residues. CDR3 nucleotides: TGTGCCAGCAGTTTATCTGGCAGGTTGAACACTGAAGCTTTCTTT. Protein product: CASSLSGRLNTEAFF.

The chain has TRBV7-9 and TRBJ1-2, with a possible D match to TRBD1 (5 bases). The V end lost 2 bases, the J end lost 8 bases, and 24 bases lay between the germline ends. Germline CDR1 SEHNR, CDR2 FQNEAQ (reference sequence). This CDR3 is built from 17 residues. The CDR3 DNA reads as TGTGCCAGCAGCTTACACCACACGATAGGACACCCGGGCGGCTACACCTTC. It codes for CASSLHHTIGHPGGYTF. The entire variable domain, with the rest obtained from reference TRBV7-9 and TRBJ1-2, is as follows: DTGVSQNPRHKITKRGQNVTFRCDPISEHNRLYWYRQTLGQGPEFLTYFQNEAQLEKSRLLSDRFSAERPKGSFSTLEIQRTEQGDSAMYLCASSLHHTIGHPGGYTFGSGTRLTVV.

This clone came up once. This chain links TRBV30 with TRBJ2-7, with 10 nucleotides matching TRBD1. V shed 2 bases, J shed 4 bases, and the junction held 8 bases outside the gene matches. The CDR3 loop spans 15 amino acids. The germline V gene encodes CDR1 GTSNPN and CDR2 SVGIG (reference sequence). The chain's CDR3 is CAWSPRDRGLYEQYF. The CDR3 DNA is TGTGCCTGGAGTCCCCGGGACAGGGGTCTATACGAGCAGTACTTC.

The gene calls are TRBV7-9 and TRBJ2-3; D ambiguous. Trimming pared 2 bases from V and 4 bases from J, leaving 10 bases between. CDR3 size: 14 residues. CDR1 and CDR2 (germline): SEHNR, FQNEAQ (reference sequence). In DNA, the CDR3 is TGTGCCAGCAGCTTAATCGTTCTCCCAGATACGCAGTATTTT. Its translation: CASSLIVLPDTQYF.

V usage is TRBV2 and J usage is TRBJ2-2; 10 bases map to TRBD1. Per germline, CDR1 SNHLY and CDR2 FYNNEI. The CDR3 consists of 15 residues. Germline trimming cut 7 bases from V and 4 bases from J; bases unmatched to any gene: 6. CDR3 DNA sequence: TGTGCCAGCAAGACCGGGACAGGGGTCACCGGGGAGCTGTTTTTT. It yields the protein CASKTGTGVTGELFF.

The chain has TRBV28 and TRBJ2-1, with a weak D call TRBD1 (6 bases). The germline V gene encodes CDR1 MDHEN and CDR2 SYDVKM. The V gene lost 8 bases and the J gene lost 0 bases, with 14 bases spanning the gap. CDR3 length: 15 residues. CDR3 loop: CASHLTGSSYNEQFF. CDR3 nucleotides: TGTGCCAGCCATCTAACAGGGAGCTCCTACAATGAGCAGTTCTTC.

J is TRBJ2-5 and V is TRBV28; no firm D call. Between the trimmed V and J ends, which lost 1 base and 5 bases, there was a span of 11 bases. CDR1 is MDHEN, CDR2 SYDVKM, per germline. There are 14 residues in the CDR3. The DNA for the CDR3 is TGTGCCAGCAGTTTATTCCCCACCCGGGAGACCCAGTACTTC. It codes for CASSLFPTRETQYF.

The CDR3 bases are TGCAGCGTTGCCGCCATTGACAGGGGGGGTGAAAAACTGTTTTTT. It is translated as CSVAAIDRGGEKLFF. V and J are TRBV29-1 and TRBJ1-4, with 9 nucleotides matching TRBD1. The V gene end was trimmed by 4 bases and the J gene end by 7 bases; junction bases not matched to a gene: 10. Germline-derived CDR1 and CDR2 are SQVTM and ANQGSEA. The CDR3 loop spans 15 amino acids.

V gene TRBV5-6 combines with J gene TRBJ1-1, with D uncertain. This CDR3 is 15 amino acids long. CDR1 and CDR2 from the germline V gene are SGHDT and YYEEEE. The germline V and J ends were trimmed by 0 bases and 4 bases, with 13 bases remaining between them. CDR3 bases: TGTGCCAGCAGCTTGGATCGGGAGGAGAGCACTGAAGCTTTCTTT. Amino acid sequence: CASSLDREESTEAFF.

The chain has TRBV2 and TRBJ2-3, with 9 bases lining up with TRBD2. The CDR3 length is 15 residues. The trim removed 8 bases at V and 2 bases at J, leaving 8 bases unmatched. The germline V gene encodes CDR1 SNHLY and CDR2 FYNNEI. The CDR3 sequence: CASSLSGGTTDTQYF. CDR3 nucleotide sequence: TGTGCCAGCTCTTTGAGCGGGGGGACCACAGATACGCAGTATTTT.

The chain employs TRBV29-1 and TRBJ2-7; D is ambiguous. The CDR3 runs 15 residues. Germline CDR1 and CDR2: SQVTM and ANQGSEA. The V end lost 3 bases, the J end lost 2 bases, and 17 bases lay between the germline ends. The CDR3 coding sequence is TGCAGCGTTGACCGTTATGACGGCGGCCCCTACGAGCAGTACTTC. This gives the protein CSVDRYDGGPYEQYF.

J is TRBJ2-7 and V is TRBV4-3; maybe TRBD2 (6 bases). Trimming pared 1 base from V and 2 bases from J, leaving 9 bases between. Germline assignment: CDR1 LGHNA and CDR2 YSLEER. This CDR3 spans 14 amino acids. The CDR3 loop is CASSQGLDTYEQYF. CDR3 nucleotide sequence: TGCGCCAGCAGCCAAGGACTAGATACCTACGAGCAGTACTTC.

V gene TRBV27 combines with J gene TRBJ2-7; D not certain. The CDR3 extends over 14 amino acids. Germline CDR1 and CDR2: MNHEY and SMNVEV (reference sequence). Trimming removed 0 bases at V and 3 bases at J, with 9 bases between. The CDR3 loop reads CASSLSPGHYEQYF. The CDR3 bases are TGTGCCAGCAGTTTATCGCCTGGGCACTACGAGCAGTACTTC.

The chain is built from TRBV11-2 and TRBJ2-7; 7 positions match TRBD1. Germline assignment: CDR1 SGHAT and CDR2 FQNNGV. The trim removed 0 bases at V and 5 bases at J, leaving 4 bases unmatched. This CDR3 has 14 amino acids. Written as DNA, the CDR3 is TGTGCCAGCAGCTTAGAACAGGGGTTCGACGAGCAGTACTTC. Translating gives CASSLEQGFDEQYF.

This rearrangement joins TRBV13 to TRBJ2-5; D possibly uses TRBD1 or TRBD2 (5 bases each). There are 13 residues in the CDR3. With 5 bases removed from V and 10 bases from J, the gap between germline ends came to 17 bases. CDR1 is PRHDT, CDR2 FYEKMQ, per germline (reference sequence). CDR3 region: CASSPGRPGFQYF. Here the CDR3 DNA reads TGTGCCAGCAGCCCGGGACGGCCCGGTTTCCAGTACTTC. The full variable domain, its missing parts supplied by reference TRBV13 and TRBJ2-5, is AAGVIQSPRHLIKEKRETATLKCYPIPRHDTVYWYQQGPGQDPQFLISFYEKMQSDKGSIPDRFSAQQFSDYHSELNMSSLELGDSALYFCASSPGRPGFQYFGPGTRLLVL.

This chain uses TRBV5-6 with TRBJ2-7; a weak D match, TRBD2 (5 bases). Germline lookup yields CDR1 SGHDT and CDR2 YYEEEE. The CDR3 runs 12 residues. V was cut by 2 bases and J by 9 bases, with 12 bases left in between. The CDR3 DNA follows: TGTGCCAGCAGCTTCGGCAGCCGGGGGCAGTACTTC. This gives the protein CASSFGSRGQYF.

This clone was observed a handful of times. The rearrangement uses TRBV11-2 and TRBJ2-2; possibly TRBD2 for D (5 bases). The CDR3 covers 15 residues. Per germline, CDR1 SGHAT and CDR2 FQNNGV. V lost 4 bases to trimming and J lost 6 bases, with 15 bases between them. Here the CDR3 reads CASSWGSGLPGELFF. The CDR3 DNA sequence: TGTGCCAGCAGCTGGGGTTCGGGGTTGCCCGGGGAGCTGTTTTTT.

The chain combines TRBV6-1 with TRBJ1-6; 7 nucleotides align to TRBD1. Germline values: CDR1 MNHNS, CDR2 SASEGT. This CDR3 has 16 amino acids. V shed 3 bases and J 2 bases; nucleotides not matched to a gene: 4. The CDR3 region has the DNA TGTGCCAGCAGTGATTTAACAGGGGCCTATAATTCACCCCTCCACTTT. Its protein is CASSDLTGAYNSPLHF.

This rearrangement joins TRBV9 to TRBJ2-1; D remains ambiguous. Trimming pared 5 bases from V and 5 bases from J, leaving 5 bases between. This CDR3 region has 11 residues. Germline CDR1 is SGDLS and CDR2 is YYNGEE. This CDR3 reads CASSGDNEQFF. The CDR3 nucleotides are TGTGCCAGCAGTGGGGACAATGAGCAGTTCTTC.

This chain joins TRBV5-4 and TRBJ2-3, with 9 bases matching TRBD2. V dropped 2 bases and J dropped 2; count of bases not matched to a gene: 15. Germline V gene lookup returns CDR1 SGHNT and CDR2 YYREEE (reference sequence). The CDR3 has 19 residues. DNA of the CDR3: TGTGCCAGCAGCTTCGGACAGCTTACGACTAGCGGAGACACAGATACGCAGTATTTT. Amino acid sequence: CASSFGQLTTSGDTDTQYF.